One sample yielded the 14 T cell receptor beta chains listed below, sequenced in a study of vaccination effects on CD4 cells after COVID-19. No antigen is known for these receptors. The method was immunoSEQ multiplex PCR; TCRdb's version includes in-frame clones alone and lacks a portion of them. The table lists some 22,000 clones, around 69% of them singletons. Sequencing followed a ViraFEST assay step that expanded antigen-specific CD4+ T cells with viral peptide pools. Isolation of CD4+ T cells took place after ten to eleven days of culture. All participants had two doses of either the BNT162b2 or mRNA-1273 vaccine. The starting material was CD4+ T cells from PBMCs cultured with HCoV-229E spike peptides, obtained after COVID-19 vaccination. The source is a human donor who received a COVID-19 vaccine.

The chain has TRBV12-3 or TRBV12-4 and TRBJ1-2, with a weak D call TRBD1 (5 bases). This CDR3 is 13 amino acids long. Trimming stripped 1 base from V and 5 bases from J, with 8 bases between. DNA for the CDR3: TGTGCCAGCAGTTTAGGGGGCACATATGGCTACACCTTC. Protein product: CASSLGGTYGYTF.

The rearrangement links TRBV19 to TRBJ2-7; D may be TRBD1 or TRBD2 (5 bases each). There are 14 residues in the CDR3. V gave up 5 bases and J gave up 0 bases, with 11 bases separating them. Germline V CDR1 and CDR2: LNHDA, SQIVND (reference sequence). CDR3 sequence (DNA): TGTGCCAGTAGTCGGGGCCAATACTCCTACGAGCAGTACTTC. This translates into CASSRGQYSYEQYF.

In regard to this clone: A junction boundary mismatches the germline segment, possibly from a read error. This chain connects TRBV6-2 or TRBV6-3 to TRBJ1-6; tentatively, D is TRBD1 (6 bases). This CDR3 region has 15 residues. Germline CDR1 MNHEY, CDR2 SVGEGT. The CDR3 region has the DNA TGTGCCAGCAGTCACTCGGACAGACTTAATTCACCCCTCCACTTT. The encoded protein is CASSHSDRLNSPLHF.

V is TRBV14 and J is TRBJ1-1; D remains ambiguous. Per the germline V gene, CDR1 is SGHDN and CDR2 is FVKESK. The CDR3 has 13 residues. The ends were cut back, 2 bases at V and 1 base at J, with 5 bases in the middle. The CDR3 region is CASSQRRNTEAFF. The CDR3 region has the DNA TGTGCCAGCAGCCAACGACGGAACACTGAAGCTTTCTTT.

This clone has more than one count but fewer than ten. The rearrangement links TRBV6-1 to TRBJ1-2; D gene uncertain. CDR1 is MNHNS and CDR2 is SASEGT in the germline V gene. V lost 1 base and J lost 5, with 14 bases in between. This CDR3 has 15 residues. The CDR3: CASSEVWSLGYGYTF. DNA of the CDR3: TGTGCCAGCAGTGAAGTGTGGTCCCTAGGGTATGGCTACACCTTC.

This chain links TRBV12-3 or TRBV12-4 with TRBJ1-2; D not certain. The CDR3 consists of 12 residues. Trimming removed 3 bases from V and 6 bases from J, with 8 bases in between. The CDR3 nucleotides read TGTGCCAGCAGTTTTTCCACAAATGGCTACACCTTC. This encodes CASSFSTNGYTF.

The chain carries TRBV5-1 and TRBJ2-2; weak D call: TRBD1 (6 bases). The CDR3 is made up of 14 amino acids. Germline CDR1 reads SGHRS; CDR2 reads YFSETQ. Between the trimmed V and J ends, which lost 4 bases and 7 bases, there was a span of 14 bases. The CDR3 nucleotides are TGCGCCAGCAGCCCCGGGACAAAGGACGGGGAGCTGTTTTTT. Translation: CASSPGTKDGELFF.

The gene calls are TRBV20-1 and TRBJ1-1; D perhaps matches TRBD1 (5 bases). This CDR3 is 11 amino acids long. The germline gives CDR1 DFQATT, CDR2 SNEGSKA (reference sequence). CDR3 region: CRGGVGTEAFF. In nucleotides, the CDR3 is TGCAGGGGAGGGGTGGGGACTGAAGCTTTCTTT.

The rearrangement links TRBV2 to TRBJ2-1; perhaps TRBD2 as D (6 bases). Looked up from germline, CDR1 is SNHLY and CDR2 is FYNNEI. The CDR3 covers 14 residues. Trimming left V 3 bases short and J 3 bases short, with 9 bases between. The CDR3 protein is CASSESSGYNEQFF. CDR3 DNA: TGTGCCAGCAGTGAGAGTAGCGGCTACAATGAGCAGTTCTTC. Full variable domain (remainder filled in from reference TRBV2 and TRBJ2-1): EPEVTQTPSHQVTQMGQEVILRCVPISNHLYFYWYRQILGQKVEFLVSFYNNEISEKSEIFDDQFSVERPDGSNFTLKIRSTKLEDSAMYFCASSESSGYNEQFFGPGTRLTVL.

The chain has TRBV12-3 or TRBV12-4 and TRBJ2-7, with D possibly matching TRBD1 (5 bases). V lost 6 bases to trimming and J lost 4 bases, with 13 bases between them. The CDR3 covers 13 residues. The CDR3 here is CASSFTQGYEQYF. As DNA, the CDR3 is TGTGCCAGCAGCTTTACCCAGGGTTACGAGCAGTACTTC.

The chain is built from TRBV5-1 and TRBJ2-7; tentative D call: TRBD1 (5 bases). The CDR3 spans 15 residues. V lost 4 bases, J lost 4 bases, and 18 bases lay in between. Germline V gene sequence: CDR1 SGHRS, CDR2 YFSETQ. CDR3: CASSANTQGPYEQYF. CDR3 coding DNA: TGCGCCAGCAGCGCAAACACCCAGGGTCCTTACGAGCAGTACTTC.

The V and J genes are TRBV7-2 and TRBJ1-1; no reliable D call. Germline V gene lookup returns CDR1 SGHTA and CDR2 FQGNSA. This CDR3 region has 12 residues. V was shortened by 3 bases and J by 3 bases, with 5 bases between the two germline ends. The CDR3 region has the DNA TGTGCCAGCAGCTTTCCTTACACTGAAGCTTTCTTT. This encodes CASSFPYTEAFF.

CDR3: CASRLDRGSYNEQFF. CDR3 bases: TGTGCCAGCAGGCTTGACAGGGGGTCCTACAATGAGCAGTTCTTC. This chain joins TRBV2 and TRBJ2-1; 9 positions match TRBD1. The germline V gene encodes CDR1 SNHLY and CDR2 FYNNEI. With 6 bases clipped from V and 1 base from J, the junction kept 4 bases outside the gene matches. There are 15 residues in the CDR3.

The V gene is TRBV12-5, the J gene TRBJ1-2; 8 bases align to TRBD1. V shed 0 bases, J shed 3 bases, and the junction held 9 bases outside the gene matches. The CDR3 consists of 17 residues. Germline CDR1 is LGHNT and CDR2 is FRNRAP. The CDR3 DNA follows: TGTGCTAGTGGTTTGGTACTAGGACAGGGAAGGGACTATGGCTACACCTTC. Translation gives CASGLVLGQGRDYGYTF.